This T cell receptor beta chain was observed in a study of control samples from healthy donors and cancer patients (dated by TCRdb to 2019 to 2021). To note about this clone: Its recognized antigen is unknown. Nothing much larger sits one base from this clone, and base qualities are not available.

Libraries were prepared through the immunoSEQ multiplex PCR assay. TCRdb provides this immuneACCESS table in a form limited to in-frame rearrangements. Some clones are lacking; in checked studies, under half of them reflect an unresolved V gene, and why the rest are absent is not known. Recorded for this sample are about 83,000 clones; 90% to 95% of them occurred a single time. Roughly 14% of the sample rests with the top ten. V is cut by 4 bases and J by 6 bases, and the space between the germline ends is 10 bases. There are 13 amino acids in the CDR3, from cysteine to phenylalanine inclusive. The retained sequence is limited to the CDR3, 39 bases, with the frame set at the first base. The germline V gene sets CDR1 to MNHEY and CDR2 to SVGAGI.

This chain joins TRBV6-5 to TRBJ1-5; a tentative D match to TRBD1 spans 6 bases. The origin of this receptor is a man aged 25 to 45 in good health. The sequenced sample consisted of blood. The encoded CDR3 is CASSLQGFQPQHF. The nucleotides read TGTGCCAGCAGTTTACAGGGATTTCAGCCCCAGCATTTT.